The 7 T cell receptor beta chains reported below all come from one sample, sequenced in a study of tumor-infiltrating T cells and Merkel cell polyomavirus. Study information: The T cells studied were KLL-specific CD8+ cells against Merkel polyomavirus.

Repertoires were generated with immunoSEQ multiplex PCR, while TCRdb's copy carries only in-frame clones and drops some. The sample has 20,000 to 25,000 clones, around 90% seen once. Every patient's tumor was robustly positive for Merkel cell polyomavirus Large T antigen on immunohistochemistry. Specimen: lymph node tissue. The receptors come from a man aged 50-60 years with Merkel cell carcinoma.

The chain recombines TRBV12-5 with TRBJ2-7; 7 nucleotides line up with TRBD1. Germline V gene lookup returns CDR1 LGHNT and CDR2 FRNRAP. This CDR3 has 14 residues. Unmatched junction bases numbered 7, after V lost 1 base and J lost 7 bases. The CDR3 is CASGLGAYRGEQYF. The CDR3, as DNA: TGTGCTAGTGGTTTGGGGGCTTACAGGGGAGAGCAGTACTTC.

This chain joins TRBV30 and TRBJ1-5; D remains unclear. The CDR3 spans 15 residues. Germline CDR1 GTSNPN, CDR2 SVGIG (reference sequence). Trimming took 1 base from V and 9 from J, leaving 19 bases between them. This CDR3 is CAWSALSPNRGPQHF. The CDR3 DNA reads TGTGCCTGGAGTGCCCTCAGTCCGAATCGAGGGCCCCAGCATTTT. Complete variable domain (other parts from reference TRBV30 and TRBJ1-5): SQTIHQWPATLVQPVGSPLSLECTVEGTSNPNLYWYRQAAGRGLQLLFYSVGIGQISSEVPQNLSASRPQDRQFILSSKKLLLSDSGFYLCAWSALSPNRGPQHFGDGTRLSIL.

This clone has a single count. The genes are TRBV18 and TRBJ1-6, with D maybe TRBD1 (5 bases). CDR3 length: 16 residues. The germline V gene has CDR1 KGHSH and CDR2 LQKENI. The V gene lost 3 bases and the J gene lost 9 bases, with 18 bases spanning the gap. The CDR3 bases are TGTGCCAGCTCACCGACCGGGGGAAGTTTGCGTTCACCCCTCCACTTT. Its translation is CASSPTGGSLRSPLHF.

J is TRBJ1-2 and V is TRBV7-2; D gene unclear. From germline, CDR1 is SGHTA and CDR2 FQGNSA. There are 13 residues in the CDR3. V lost 5 bases and J 8 bases, leaving 15 bases between the germline ends. The CDR3 DNA sequence: TGTGCCAGCAGCCTTGATGGACTGGAGGGCTACACCTTC. Its translation: CASSLDGLEGYTF.

The CDR3 sequence is CASRNLAGGLLRDEQFF. The DNA of the CDR3 is TGTGCCAGCAGGAACCTAGCGGGGGGTCTCCTGCGCGATGAGCAGTTCTTC. The rearrangement joins TRBV27 to TRBJ2-1; 11 positions match TRBD2. Germline values: CDR1 MNHEY, CDR2 SMNVEV (reference sequence). The CDR3 runs to 17 residues. The trim removed 6 bases at V and 8 bases at J, leaving 15 bases unmatched.

The chain uses TRBV7-6 and TRBJ2-2; possible D gene TRBD2, 5 bases. Trimming shortened V by 8 bases and J by 7 bases, and 8 bases separated the two germline ends. The CDR3 consists of 11 residues. Germline V gives CDR1 SGHVS, CDR2 FNYEAQ. The CDR3 spells CASGGGGELFF. The CDR3 region has the DNA TGTGCCAGCGGAGGCGGCGGGGAGCTGTTTTTT.

The chain uses TRBV6-1 and TRBJ2-1; no definite D call. The CDR3 totals 15 residues. The ends were cut back, 6 bases at V and 0 bases at J, with 12 bases in the middle. In germline, CDR1 is MNHNS, CDR2 SASEGT. The CDR3 loop is CASSLLESSYNEQFF. The CDR3 DNA follows: TGTGCCAGCAGCCTCTTAGAGAGCTCCTACAATGAGCAGTTCTTC.